The T cell receptor (beta chain) described here comes from a study of blood T cell repertoires in COVID-19. Study summary: COVID-19 samples, acute and convalescent, were from the United States, Italy and Spain. Sample material is recorded as cDNA or gDNA derived from T cells, B-cell-depleted T cells, or PBMCs.

Clones were read by immunoSEQ multiplex PCR, and TCRdb kept only the in-frame ones, dropping some. The data show about 170,000 clones, 89% seen once. Participants, about 18 to 90 years old, spanned about two dozen US areas. The CDR3 covers 17 residues. CDR1 SGHRS and CDR2 YFSETQ come from the germline V gene. V was clipped by 0 bases and J by 3 bases, with 15 bases between them. This clone was counted a single time. The source is a woman aged 18-29 years who had recovered from COVID-19. The sequenced sample was PBMCs or T cells enriched from blood (not recorded which). This rearrangement joins TRBV5-1 to TRBJ2-2; a weak D match, TRBD1 (6 bases). The CDR3 protein is CASSLGATAGDTGELFF. CDR3 nucleotides: TGCGCCAGCAGCTTGGGTGCTACGGCAGGGGACACCGGGGAGCTGTTTTTT.